This entry is about one T cell receptor beta chain. What it recognizes is unknown. Time point here: pretreatment peripheral blood. Sample numbers ranged from 1 to 8 per patient, encompassing pretreatment and on-treatment collections. In germline, CDR1 is LGHNA, CDR2 YSLEER. CDR3 length: 16 residues. Trimming removed 1 base from V and 9 bases from J; junction bases left unmatched: 12. This sample is drawn from a study of PD-L1 blockade in urothelial cancer. Overall study: Once treatment had started, blood was analyzed at 3 weeks (second dose) and again at 6 weeks. A median of roughly 130,000 T cells was found in the blood samples. General study results and limits: Having blood TCR clonality under the median before treatment predicted better survival.

Some clones are missing from TCRdb's copy, which holds only in-frame ones; the method was immunoSEQ multiplex PCR. In the table there are 54,000 or so clones, 84% of which are singletons. The clonotype originates from a man in his forties or fifties with urothelial cancer. Source: PBMCs, taken around atezolizumab (anti-PD-L1) treatment. The chain couples TRBV4-3 to TRBJ2-5; 9 bases align to TRBD2. CDR3 sequence reads: CASSQGRSAGGPAQYF. The DNA for the CDR3 is TGCGCCAGCAGCCAAGGGAGATCGGCGGGAGGGCCGGCCCAGTACTTC.